This TCR beta chain is from a study of cytomegalovirus exposure and HLA in healthy donors. PCR amplification relied on 60 Vbeta primers (plus 13 Jbeta primers). Assay: immunoSEQ multiplex PCR; the TCRdb copy retains only in-frame clones and omits some. The table lists some 95,000 clones, about two thirds of them singletons. Germline V gene sequence: CDR1 MNHEY, CDR2 SMNVEV (reference sequence). Trimming removed 3 bases from V and 5 bases from J, with 13 bases in between. The CDR3 consists of 15 residues. Notes on the study in general: Some TCR beta chains (roughly 160 of them) were listed as cytomegalovirus-associated.

About this clone: Its matching antigen is unknown.

The specimen was PBMCs. This chain connects TRBV27 to TRBJ1-4; unclear D gene. The TCR comes from a female donor in good health and CMV-seronegative. CDR3 in DNA: TGTGCCAGCAGTTTTCCCGACTCCCTAAATGAAAAACTGTTTTTT. This gives the protein CASSFPDSLNEKLFF. The full variable domain, in which reference TRBV27 and TRBJ1-4 provide the parts outside the CDR3, is EAQVTQNPRYLITVTGKKLTVTCSQNMNHEYMSWYRQDPGLGLRQIYYSMNVEVTDKGDVPEGYKVSRKEKRNFPLILESPSPNQTSLYFCASSFPDSLNEKLFFGSGTQLSVL.